This T cell receptor beta chain was recovered during a study of blood T cells in healthy people across ages (dated by TCRdb to the mid-2010s). For the wider study: In model experiments, template switching captured roughly one uniquely barcoded TCR beta cDNA molecule for every two T cells. Using deep sequencing normalized with unique cDNA molecular identifiers, the study measured how TCR beta repertoire diversity changes with age. The donors were split into four age groups: young (average about 15 years), middle-aged (roughly 42), aged (more than 60) and long-lived (over 75). To avoid experimental bias, donors of different ages were randomly spread across the sequencing lanes. For two donors (one aged 18 to 30 and one aged 80 or older), the study analyzed two additional independent replicas of 1 million unique cDNA reads from the same blood draw. Paper-wide results and their limitations: Total diversity estimates from one million sequenced T cells were considered lower bounds and underestimates. Compared with the aged group, more naive CD4+ T cells, fewer expanded clones and increased TCR diversity were shown by the long-lived group, suggesting age selection. Bulk unsorted PBMC profiling prevented conclusive comparison of naive and antigen-experienced compartments. A strong correlation was found between observed TCR beta diversity and the percentage of naive T cells measured by flow cytometry. The CMV infection status of donors was not known, potentially confounding age-related changes in expanded clonotypes. As age increased, observed TCR beta diversity per million T cells dropped in a roughly linear way, and a significant reduction was already evident by age roughly 40.

V loses 6 bases, J loses 4 bases, and the germline ends lie 10 bases apart. The cysteine opens and the phenylalanine closes a CDR3 of 12 amino acids. This entry keeps only the CDR3 DNA: 36 bases, framed from base 1. Looking up the germline V gene yields CDR1 MNHEY and CDR2 SVGEGT. Systemically healthy Caucasian individuals from Russia, around 39 in total and aged about 6 to 100 years, were included as donors. Each donor gave ten milliliters of peripheral blood, drawn into EDTA-treated Vacutainer tubes. PBMCs were isolated by Ficoll-Paque density-gradient centrifugation, with at least 6 million obtained per sample. Total RNA was extracted from PBMCs with Trizol reagent, with at least 6 micrograms obtained per sample. The percentages of naive CD45RAhigh/CD27high T cells were determined by flow cytometry on a PBMC aliquot from every donor. Library method: 5' RACE. The reads were generated on an Illumina HiSeq 2500. A second PCR of about 7 to 12 cycles was run with a J-beta primer mix and a sample-barcoded 5' primer. Each TCR beta cDNA molecule received a unique molecular identifier from a template-switch 5' adaptor carrying 12 random nucleotides. At least 2.5 million CDR3-containing paired-end reads were obtained from each sample. First-strand cDNA was synthesized from all RNA with the Mint cDNA synthesis kit, primed by a TRBC-specific oligonucleotide. Following uracil-DNA glycosylase treatment, a first 18-cycle PCR with universal primers M1SS and BC2_uni_R was performed on all cDNA. Per the source publication's procedure: For normalization, 1 million high-quality reads, each with a distinct molecular identifier, were randomly selected from each sample. Instead of being binned into consensus sequences, reads with shared molecular identifiers were discarded. MiTCR, run with a Q25 quality threshold and the strictest error-elimination algorithm, handled CDR3 identification, clonotype clustering and error correction. A nonparametric unseen species model using Euler transformation provided a lower-bound estimate of total TCR beta diversity. TCRdb reprocessed the public reads (quality trimming at Q25 with fastp, clone calling with MiXCR) and kept in-frame beta chains. Entries are consolidated by CDR3 protein sequence, retaining the most common genes and DNA. TCRdb, rather than the study authors, made the V and J calls. For this sample the table gives roughly 860,000 distinct CDR3 sequences, of which 62% were detected only once. In total, the top ten clones hold around 30% of the sample.

On this clonotype itself: Its recognized antigen is unknown. Nothing much larger sits one base from this clone, and base qualities are not available.

The V and J segments used are TRBV6-2 or TRBV6-3 and TRBJ2-7; perhaps TRBD1 is the D gene, with 5 bases matching. The sample taken for sequencing was blood. This TCR was sampled from a man aged 25-45 years in good health. DNA sequence: TGTGCCAGCAGCCCGGACAAATACGAGCAGTACTTC. Its translation is CASSPDKYEQYF.